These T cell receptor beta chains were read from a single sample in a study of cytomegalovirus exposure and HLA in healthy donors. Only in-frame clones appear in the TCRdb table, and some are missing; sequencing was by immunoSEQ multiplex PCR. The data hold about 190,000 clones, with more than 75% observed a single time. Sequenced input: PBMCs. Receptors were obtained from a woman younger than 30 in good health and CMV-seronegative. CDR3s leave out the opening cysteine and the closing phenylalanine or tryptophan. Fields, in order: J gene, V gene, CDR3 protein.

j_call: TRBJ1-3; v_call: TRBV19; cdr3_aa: ASSIASDSSGNTIY
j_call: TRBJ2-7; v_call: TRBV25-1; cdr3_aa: ASSAGQAASYEQY
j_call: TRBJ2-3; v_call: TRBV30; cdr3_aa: AWSEGLARDTQY
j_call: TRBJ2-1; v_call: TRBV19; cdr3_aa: ASSSQGIAGRYEQF
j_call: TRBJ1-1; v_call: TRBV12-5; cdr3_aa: ASGPPAEAF
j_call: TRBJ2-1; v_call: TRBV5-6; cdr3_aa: ASSLARWREAINEQF
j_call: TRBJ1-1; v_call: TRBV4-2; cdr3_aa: ASSQDILLGGVGNTEAF
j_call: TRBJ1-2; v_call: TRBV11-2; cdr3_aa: ASSLDRQYGYT
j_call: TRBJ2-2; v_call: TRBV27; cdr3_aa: ASSLRLAGVNGELF
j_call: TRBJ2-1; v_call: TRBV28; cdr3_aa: ASRTLTSFLF